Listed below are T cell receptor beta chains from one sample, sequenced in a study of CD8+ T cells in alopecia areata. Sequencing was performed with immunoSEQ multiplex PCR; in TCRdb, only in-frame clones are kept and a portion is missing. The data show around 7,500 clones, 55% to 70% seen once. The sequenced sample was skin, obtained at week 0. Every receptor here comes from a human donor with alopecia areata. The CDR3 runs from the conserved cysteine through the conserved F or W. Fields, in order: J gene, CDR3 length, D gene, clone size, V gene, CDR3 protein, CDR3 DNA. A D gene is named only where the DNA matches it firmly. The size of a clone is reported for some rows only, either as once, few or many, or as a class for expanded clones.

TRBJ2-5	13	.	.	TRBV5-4	CASSFPAQETQYF	TGTGCCAGCAGCTTCCCAGCTCAAGAGACCCAGTACTTC
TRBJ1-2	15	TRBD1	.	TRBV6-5	CASSYVRGQGEGYTF	TGTGCCAGCAGTTATGTGAGAGGACAGGGAGAAGGCTACACCTTC
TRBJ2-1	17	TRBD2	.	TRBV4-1	CASSRGGLAGLYNEQFF	TGCGCCAGCAGCCGGGGGGGTCTAGCGGGGCTGTACAATGAGCAGTTCTTC
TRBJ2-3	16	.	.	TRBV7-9	CASSLGVGVATDTQYF	TGTGCCAGCAGCTTAGGGGTGGGAGTAGCGACAGATACGCAGTATTTT
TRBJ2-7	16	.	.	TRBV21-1	CASSARVGRLSYEQYF	TGTGCCAGCAGCGCGAGGGTTGGCCGGCTCTCCTACGAGCAGTACTTC
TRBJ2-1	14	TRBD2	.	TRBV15	CATSGRAFSNEQFF	TGTGCCACCAGCGGGAGGGCCTTTTCGAATGAGCAGTTCTTC
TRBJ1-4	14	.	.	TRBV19	CASSITFREAKLFF	TGTGCCAGTAGTATTACGTTCCGGGAGGCAAAACTGTTTTTT
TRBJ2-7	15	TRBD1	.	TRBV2	CASYPGQGAPYEQYF	TGTGCCAGTTACCCGGGACAGGGAGCCCCCTACGAGCAGTACTTC
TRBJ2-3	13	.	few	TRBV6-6	CASSYMGSDTQYF	TGTGCCAGCAGTTACATGGGATCAGATACGCAGTATTTT
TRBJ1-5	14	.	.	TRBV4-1	CASSQSAGRQPQHF	TGCGCCAGCAGCCAGTCGGCAGGGCGGCAGCCCCAGCATTTT
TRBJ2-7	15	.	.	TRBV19	CASSISQGRPYEQYF	TGTGCCAGTAGTATATCACAGGGGAGGCCTTACGAGCAGTACTTC
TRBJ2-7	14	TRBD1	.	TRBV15	CATSRDQGVYEQYF	TGTGCCACCAGCAGAGATCAGGGGGTCTACGAGCAGTACTTC
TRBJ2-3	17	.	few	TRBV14	CASSQGIGTPTTDTQYF	TGTGCCAGCAGCCAAGGGATCGGGACCCCTACCACAGATACGCAGTATTTT
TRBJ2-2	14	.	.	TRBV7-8	CASSLVTDFWELFF	TGTGCCAGCAGCCTGGTGACAGACTTTTGGGAGCTGTTTTTT
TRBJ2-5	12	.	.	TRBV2	CASKRGGETQYF	TGTGCCAGCAAACGGGGAGGAGAGACCCAGTACTTC
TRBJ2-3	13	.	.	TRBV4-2	CASSLRPTDTQYF	TGTGCCAGCAGCTTGAGGCCTACAGATACGCAGTATTTT
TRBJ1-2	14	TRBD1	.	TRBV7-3	CASSLDRAKYGYTF	TGTGCCAGCTCCCTGGACAGGGCTAAGTATGGCTACACCTTC
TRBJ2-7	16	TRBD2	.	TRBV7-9	CASSFQSGRALYEQYF	TGTGCCAGCAGCTTCCAGAGCGGGAGGGCCTTATACGAGCAGTACTTC
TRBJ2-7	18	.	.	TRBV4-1	CASSQGPRTALTPYEQYF	TGCGCCAGCAGCCAAGGGCCCCGCACAGCCCTTACCCCGTACGAGCAGTACTTC
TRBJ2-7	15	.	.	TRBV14	CASSQDYQGAYEQYF	TGTGCCAGCAGCCAAGATTACCAGGGTGCCTACGAGCAGTACTTC